This TCR beta chain was captured by sequencing in a study of cytomegalovirus exposure and HLA in healthy donors. This clone was counted between two and nine times. The antigen is not known. Study conclusions and caveats: High specificity and sensitivity for cytomegalovirus status were reported for the classifier.

CDR3 length equals 14 residues. CDR1 MNHEY and CDR2 SMNVEV come from the germline V gene (reference sequence). The V and J ends lost 5 bases and 3 bases respectively, with 13 bases between them. In the PCR, 60 Vbeta and 13 Jbeta primers were used. Assay used: immunoSEQ multiplex PCR; TCRdb lists only in-frame clones, some missing. The sample holds around 140,000 clones, around 77% seen once. The clonotype comes from a woman aged 55-70 years in good health and CMV-seronegative. The V call is TRBV27, the J call TRBJ1-1, with D tentatively TRBD1 (6 bases). The sample comprised PBMCs. The CDR3 sequence: CASSQKEGDTEAFF. For the CDR3, the DNA is TGTGCCAGCAGTCAAAAAGAGGGGGACACTGAAGCTTTCTTT.